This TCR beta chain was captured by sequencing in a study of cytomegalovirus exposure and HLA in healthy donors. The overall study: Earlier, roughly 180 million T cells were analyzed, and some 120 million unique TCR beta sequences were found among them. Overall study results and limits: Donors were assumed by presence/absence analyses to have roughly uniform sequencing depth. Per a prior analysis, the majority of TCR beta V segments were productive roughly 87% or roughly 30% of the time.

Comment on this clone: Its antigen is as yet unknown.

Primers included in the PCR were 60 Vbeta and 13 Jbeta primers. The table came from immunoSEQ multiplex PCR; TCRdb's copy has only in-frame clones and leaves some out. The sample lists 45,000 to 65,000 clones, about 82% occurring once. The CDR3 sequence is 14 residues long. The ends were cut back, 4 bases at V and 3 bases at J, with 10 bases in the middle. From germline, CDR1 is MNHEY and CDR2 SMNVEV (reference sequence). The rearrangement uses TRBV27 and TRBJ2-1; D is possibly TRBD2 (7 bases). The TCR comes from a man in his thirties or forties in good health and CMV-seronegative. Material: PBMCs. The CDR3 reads CASSSGGHYNEQFF. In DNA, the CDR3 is TGTGCCAGCAGTTCGGGGGGCCACTACAATGAGCAGTTCTTC.